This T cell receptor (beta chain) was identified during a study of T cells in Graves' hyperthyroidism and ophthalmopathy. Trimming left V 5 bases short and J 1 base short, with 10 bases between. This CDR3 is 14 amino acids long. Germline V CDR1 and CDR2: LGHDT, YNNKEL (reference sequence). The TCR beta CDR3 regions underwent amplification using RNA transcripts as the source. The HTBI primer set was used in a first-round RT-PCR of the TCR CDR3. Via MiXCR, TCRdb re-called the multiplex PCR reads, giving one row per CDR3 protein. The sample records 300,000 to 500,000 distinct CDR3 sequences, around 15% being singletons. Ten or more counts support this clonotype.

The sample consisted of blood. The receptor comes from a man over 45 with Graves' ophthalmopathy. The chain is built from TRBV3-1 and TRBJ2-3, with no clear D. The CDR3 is CASSGVTGTDTQYF. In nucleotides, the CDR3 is TGTGCCAGCAGCGGGGTTACGGGCACAGATACGCAGTATTTT.